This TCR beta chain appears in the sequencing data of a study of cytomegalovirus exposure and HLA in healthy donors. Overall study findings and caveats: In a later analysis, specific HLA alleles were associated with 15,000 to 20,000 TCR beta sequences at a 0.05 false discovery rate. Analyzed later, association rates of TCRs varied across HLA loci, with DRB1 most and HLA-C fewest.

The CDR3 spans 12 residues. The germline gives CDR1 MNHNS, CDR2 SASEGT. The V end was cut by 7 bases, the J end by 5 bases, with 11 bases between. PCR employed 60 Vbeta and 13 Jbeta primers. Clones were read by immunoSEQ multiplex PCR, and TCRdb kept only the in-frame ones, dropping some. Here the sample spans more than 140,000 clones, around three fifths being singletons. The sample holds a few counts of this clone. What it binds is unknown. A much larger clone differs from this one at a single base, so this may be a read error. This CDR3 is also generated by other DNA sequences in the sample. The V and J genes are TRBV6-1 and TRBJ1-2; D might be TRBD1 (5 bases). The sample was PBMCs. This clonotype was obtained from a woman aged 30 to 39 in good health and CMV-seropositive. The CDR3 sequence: CASTAGYYGYTF. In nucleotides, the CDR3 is TGTGCCAGCACCGCAGGGTATTATGGCTACACCTTC.